Below are 27 T cell receptor beta chains sequenced from a single sample in a study of type 1 and type 2 diabetes patients. Genomic DNA was the PCR template. A primer set of 30 forward and 13 reverse primers amplified the CDR3. One entry per CDR3 protein, called by TCRdb with MiXCR from the multiplex PCR reads. Here the sample spans 250,000 to 300,000 distinct CDR3 sequences, roughly 44% being singletons. The specimen sequenced was peripheral blood mononuclear cells (PBMCs). These receptor sequences come from a man between 18 and 29 years old with type 2 diabetes.

This chain connects TRBV30 to TRBJ2-7, with 7 bases lining up with TRBD1. Germline CDR1 and CDR2: GTSNPN and SVGIG (reference sequence). The CDR3 spans 13 residues. J was trimmed by 2 bases and V by 3 bases; bases with no gene match: 4. The CDR3 is CAWRRTGTYEQYF. For the CDR3, the DNA is TGTGCCTGGAGAAGGACAGGCACCTACGAGCAGTACTTC.

This sequence joins TRBV10-2 and TRBJ2-2, with 14 bases lining up with TRBD2. V shed 0 bases and J 7 bases; nucleotides not matched to a gene: 7. The germline CDR1 and CDR2 sequences are WSHSY and SAAADI. The CDR3 sequence is 18 residues long. CDR3 region: CASSESMGLAGAVGELFF. The CDR3 DNA reads TGCGCCAGCAGTGAGTCGATGGGACTAGCGGGGGCGGTCGGGGAGCTGTTTTTT.

The chain couples TRBV29-1 to TRBJ1-2, with D possibly matching TRBD1 (5 bases). Trimming shortened V by 6 bases and J by 4 bases, and 18 bases separated the two germline ends. Germline V gene data show CDR1 as SQVTM and CDR2 as ANQGSEA. This CDR3 region has 14 residues. CDR3 sequence: CSVVGGTVLYGYTF. In DNA form, the CDR3 reads TGCAGCGTAGTTGGGGGTACTGTACTCTATGGCTACACCTTC.

The chain uses TRBV19 and TRBJ2-5; 13 bases fit TRBD2. Trimming at V came to 0 bases and at J to 2 bases, leaving 0 bases not matched to a gene. The germline CDR1 and CDR2 sequences are LNHDA and SQIVND (reference sequence). The CDR3 has 16 amino acids. The chain's CDR3 is CASSIEGLAGQETQYF. CDR3 nucleotide sequence: TGTGCCAGTAGTATAGAGGGACTAGCGGGGCAAGAGACCCAGTACTTC.

The chain combines TRBV19 with TRBJ1-5; weak D call: TRBD1 (5 bases). V was clipped by 5 bases and J by 5 bases, with 16 bases between them. Germline CDR1 and CDR2: LNHDA and SQIVND (reference sequence). The length of the CDR3 is 15 residues. CDR3 amino acids: CASSPRPGGDQPQHF. The CDR3 DNA is TGTGCCAGTAGTCCCCGACCCGGGGGGGATCAGCCCCAGCATTTT.

Remarks on this clonotype: Its ends do not fully match the called genes, so a read error is possible. The gene calls are TRBV10-1 and TRBJ2-3; D is unresolved. The CDR3 loop spans 12 amino acids. The germline CDR1 and CDR2 sequences are WNHNN and SYGVQD (reference sequence). CDR3 residues: CASSEVLDMQYF. The CDR3 DNA reads as TGCGCCAGCAGTGAGGTATTGGATATGCAGTATTTT.

V usage is TRBV2 and J usage is TRBJ1-1; D is uncertain. This CDR3 has 11 residues. The germline V gene encodes CDR1 SNHLY and CDR2 FYNNEI. The V gene lost 4 bases and the J gene lost 6 bases, with 6 bases spanning the gap. The CDR3 DNA reads TGTGCCAGCAGTGGTTCGGCTGAAGCTTTCTTT. The encoded protein is CASSGSAEAFF.

Concerning this clonotype: Sequence at one end of the junction differs from germline and may be a read error. This rearrangement joins TRBV30 to TRBJ1-2, with D possibly TRBD1 on 5 matching bases. Looked up from germline, CDR1 is GTSNPN and CDR2 is SVGIG (reference sequence). The CDR3 runs 10 residues. This chain's CDR3 is CAVRDLRAIF. CDR3 DNA: TGTGCCGTCCGGGACCTTAGGGCCATCTTC. Filled out from reference TRBV30 and TRBJ1-2, the complete variable domain reads SQTIHQWPATLVQPVGSPLSLECTVEGTSNPNLYWYRQAAGRGLQLLFYSVGIGQISSEVPQNLSASRPQDRQFILSSKKLLLSDSGFYLCAVRDLRAIFGSGTRLTVV.

The V call is TRBV9, the J call TRBJ1-2, with TRBD1 matching 11 bases. The ends lost 0 bases at V and 4 bases at J; junction bases unmatched: 2. Germline CDR1 is SGDLS and CDR2 is YYNGEE. This CDR3 is 15 amino acids long. The CDR3 region is CASSVGTGGLYGYTF. For the CDR3, the DNA is TGTGCCAGCAGCGTAGGGACAGGGGGCCTCTATGGCTACACCTTC.

The chain recombines TRBV19 with TRBJ2-2, with D perhaps assigned TRBD1 or TRBD2 (5 bases each). Germline-derived CDR1 and CDR2 are LNHDA and SQIVND (reference sequence). V was pared by 4 bases and J by 5 bases, with 11 bases between. This CDR3 contains 14 residues. The CDR3 protein is CASSTGLQTGELFF. The CDR3 DNA sequence: TGTGCCAGTAGTACGGGGCTACAAACCGGGGAGCTGTTTTTT.

This chain connects TRBV10-1 to TRBJ2-3; D unresolved. This CDR3 comprises 13 residues. From germline, CDR1 is WNHNN and CDR2 SYGVQD (reference sequence). The ends were cut back, 4 bases at V and 11 bases at J, with 16 bases in the middle. The CDR3, as DNA: TGCGCCAGCAGTGGAAATCGGGCAGGTCGGCAGTATTTT. Its protein is CASSGNRAGRQYF.

J is TRBJ1-1 and V is TRBV14; D is ambiguous. Germline CDR1 and CDR2: SGHDN and FVKESK. The CDR3 extends over 14 amino acids. V was pared by 4 bases and J by 0 bases, with 9 bases between. As DNA, the CDR3 is TGTGCCAGCAGCCCTACGGCTATGAACACTGAAGCTTTCTTT. Protein: CASSPTAMNTEAFF. The variable domain in full, with the rest retrieved from reference TRBV14 and TRBJ1-1, is EAGVTQFPSHSVIEKGQTVTLRCDPISGHDNLYWYRRVMGKEIKFLLHFVKESKQDESGMPNNRFLAERTGGTYSTLKVQPAELEDSGVYFCASSPTAMNTEAFFGQGTRLTVV.

This chain uses TRBV11-2 with TRBJ2-1; 12 bases are shared with TRBD2. V trimming: 1 base; J trimming: 4 bases; junction bases outside the gene matches: 2. The CDR3 has 16 amino acids. Germline CDR1 SGHAT, CDR2 FQNNGV. The CDR3 region has the DNA TGTGCCAGCAGCTTAGCAGGACTAGCGGGGTACAATGAGCAGTTCTTC. Translating gives CASSLAGLAGYNEQFF.

This chain joins TRBV4-3 and TRBJ2-5; 7 nucleotides line up with TRBD2. V was pared by 3 bases and J by 7 bases, with 11 bases of the junction left unmatched. Germline V gene sequence: CDR1 LGHNA, CDR2 YSLEER. The CDR3 extends over 15 amino acids. The CDR3 coding sequence is TGCGCCAGCAGCCAGCGTCGGGAGGAAGGGTGGACCCAGTACTTC. Protein product: CASSQRREEGWTQYF.

The gene calls are TRBV12-3 or TRBV12-4 and TRBJ2-2; D unresolved. Trimming took off 0 bases at V and 3 bases at J, with 5 bases between the two ends. The CDR3 loop spans 14 amino acids. The CDR3 loop reads CASSLASYTGELFF. CDR3 nucleotides: TGTGCCAGCAGTTTAGCATCCTACACCGGGGAGCTGTTTTTT.

This clonotype was observed once. This CDR3 is CASSLGQASGIQPQHF. As DNA, the CDR3 is TGTGCCAGCAGCTTAGGACAGGCCTCAGGAATTCAGCCCCAGCATTTT. This chain links TRBV13 with TRBJ1-5, with TRBD1 as a possible D gene (5 bases). Germline V gene data show CDR1 as PRHDT and CDR2 as FYEKMQ (reference sequence). The V gene lost 0 bases and the J gene lost 6 bases, with 15 bases spanning the gap. The CDR3 length is 16 residues.

This chain connects TRBV7-2 to TRBJ1-1; weak D call: TRBD1 (5 bases). Trimming shortened V by 5 bases and J by 1 base, and 14 bases separated the two germline ends. This CDR3 region has 15 residues. Germline V gene sequence: CDR1 SGHTA, CDR2 FQGNSA. DNA for the CDR3: TGTGCCAGCAGCCCAAGTCCGGACAAGAACACTGAAGCTTTCTTT. As protein: CASSPSPDKNTEAFF.

The gene calls are TRBV6-1 and TRBJ1-2; D is uncertain. The ends were cut back, 2 bases at V and 4 bases at J, with 11 bases in the middle. The CDR3 sequence is 14 residues long. In germline, CDR1 is MNHNS, CDR2 SASEGT. CDR3 amino acids: CASSEWGRLYGYTF. The CDR3 DNA reads as TGTGCCAGCAGTGAATGGGGAAGGCTCTATGGCTACACCTTC.

V usage is TRBV19 and J usage is TRBJ2-1; the D is unclear. V was clipped by 3 bases and J by 6 bases, with 18 bases between them. The CDR3 is made up of 16 amino acids. CDR1 is LNHDA and CDR2 is SQIVND in the germline V gene (reference sequence). CDR3 in DNA: TGTGCCAGTAGTATGATGGTGGGGAACCCCCTCAATGAGCAGTTCTTC. Protein sequence: CASSMMVGNPLNEQFF.

This clonotype was observed a few times. The rearrangement uses TRBV19 and TRBJ1-1, with a tentative D call TRBD1 (6 bases). This CDR3 region has 12 residues. The V end was cut by 10 bases, the J end by 0 bases, with 9 bases between. CDR1 and CDR2 (germline): LNHDA, SQIVND (reference sequence). The CDR3 is CATGQLNTEAFF. DNA for the CDR3: TGTGCCACTGGACAGCTGAACACTGAAGCTTTCTTT.

This chain joins TRBV29-1 and TRBJ1-1; D might be TRBD1 (6 bases). V dropped 7 bases and J dropped 2 bases, with 14 bases sitting between them. The CDR3 covers 13 residues. Germline CDR1 SQVTM, CDR2 ANQGSEA. The CDR3 DNA follows: TGCAGCGCCCCCAGACAGGCTAACACTGAAGCTTTCTTT. Amino acids: CSAPRQANTEAFF.

This clonotype has a count of ten or more. The rearrangement uses TRBV30 and TRBJ1-4; D gene ambiguous. V lost 0 bases to trimming and J lost 7 bases, with 3 bases between them. The V gene's germline CDR1 is GTSNPN and CDR2 SVGIG (reference sequence). CDR3 length equals 11 residues. This CDR3 reads CAWSVPEKLFF. In DNA form, the CDR3 reads TGTGCCTGGAGTGTACCTGAAAAACTGTTTTTT.

The chain carries TRBV30 and TRBJ1-1; tentative D call: TRBD1 (5 bases). Looked up from germline, CDR1 is GTSNPN and CDR2 is SVGIG (reference sequence). Trimming removed 5 bases at V and 6 bases at J, with 10 bases between. The length of the CDR3 is 11 residues. The CDR3 nucleotides are TGTGCCTGGGCCCGGGGGGCTGAAGCTTTCTTT. Translating it yields CAWARGAEAFF.

This chain links TRBV10-3 with TRBJ2-2; 7 bases fit TRBD1. The trim removed 10 bases at V and 6 bases at J, leaving 17 bases unmatched. The CDR3 has 16 amino acids. Germline lookup yields CDR1 ENHRY and CDR2 SYGVKD. The CDR3 nucleotides read TGTGCCACCCTAAATGTTGACAGGGAAGTATCCGGGGAGCTGTTTTTT. This codes for CATLNVDREVSGELFF.

The rearrangement links TRBV20-1 to TRBJ2-7; D is unclear. V gave up 5 bases and J gave up 2 bases, with 13 bases separating them. Germline CDR1 reads DFQATT; CDR2 reads SNEGSKA (reference sequence). The CDR3 is 13 amino acids. DNA of the CDR3: TGCAGTGCTTCGGGCCGAGGCCCCTACGAGCAGTACTTC. Translation: CSASGRGPYEQYF.

The CDR3: CASSPRGSGNQPQHF. The CDR3 DNA reads TGTGCCAGCAGTCCCAGGGGGTCGGGCAATCAGCCCCAGCATTTT. The chain is built from TRBV12-3 or TRBV12-4 and TRBJ1-5, with 7 bases matching TRBD1. V was clipped by 5 bases and J by 2 bases; unmatched bases: 6. CDR3 length: 15 residues.

The chain recombines TRBV10-3 with TRBJ1-1; 7 bases fit TRBD1. This CDR3 is 13 amino acids long. Looked up from germline, CDR1 is ENHRY and CDR2 is SYGVKD. V was pared by 6 bases and J by 2 bases, with 3 bases of the junction left unmatched. The CDR3: CAIRTGSNTEAFF. CDR3 nucleotide sequence: TGTGCCATCAGGACAGGGTCCAACACTGAAGCTTTCTTT.